These 15 T cell receptor beta chains were sequenced from one sample in a study of vaccination effects on CD4 cells after COVID-19. TCRdb keeps only in-frame clones here, not all; method: immunoSEQ multiplex PCR. The sample includes 66,000 or so clones, 74% of them seen just once. Isolating CD4+ T cells followed less than 12 days of culture. Each participant received a vaccine that was either BNT162b2 or mRNA-1273, given as two doses. These TCRs' antigens remain unknown. The sample in question was CD4+ T cells from PBMCs cultured without peptide, obtained after COVID-19 vaccination. Every receptor here comes from a human donor who received a COVID-19 vaccine.

The V call is TRBV6-2 or TRBV6-3, the J call TRBJ1-4; no clear D gene. V was trimmed by 6 bases and J by 7 bases, leaving 9 bases between them. The CDR3 consists of 12 residues. CDR1 MNHEY and CDR2 SVGEGT come from the germline V gene. This chain's CDR3 is CASSPVREKLFF. The DNA for the CDR3 is TGTGCCAGCAGCCCCGTGCGTGAAAAACTGTTTTTT.

J is TRBJ2-7 and V is TRBV6-5, with D perhaps TRBD1 (5 bases). Looked up from germline, CDR1 is MNHEY and CDR2 is SVGAGI. V was cut by 6 bases and J by 4 bases, with 16 bases left in between. The CDR3 extends over 14 amino acids. The CDR3, as DNA: TGTGCCAGCAGCTCCGAGCAGGGTCCTTACGAGCAGTACGTC. Amino acids: CASSSEQGPYEQYV.

The chain employs TRBV7-2 and TRBJ2-7; 9 nucleotides agree with TRBD1. V lost 4 bases, J lost 4 bases, and 5 bases stayed unmatched. Per the germline V gene, CDR1 is SGHTA and CDR2 is FQGNSA. The CDR3 is 14 residues long. The CDR3 region is CASSSRDRAYEQYV. The CDR3 DNA follows: TGTGCCAGCAGCTCGAGGGACAGGGCGTACGAGCAGTACGTC.

The chain recombines TRBV28 with TRBJ2-1; D possibly uses TRBD1 or TRBD2 (7 bases each). The CDR3 extends over 16 amino acids. The V gene's germline CDR1 is MDHEN and CDR2 SYDVKM. The V and J ends lost 5 bases and 3 bases respectively, with 17 bases between them. CDR3 sequence (DNA): TGTGCCAGCAGTCCAGGGGGGGCTAATTTCTACAATGAGCAGTTCTTC. This sequence encodes CASSPGGANFYNEQFF.

The J gene is TRBJ2-7, the V gene TRBV6-5, with D maybe TRBD1 (6 bases). Germline assignment: CDR1 MNHEY and CDR2 SVGAGI. The CDR3 runs to 14 residues. The germline V and J ends were trimmed by 9 bases and 0 bases, with 15 bases remaining between them. Here the CDR3 DNA reads TGTGCCAGGACAGGCGGACTTAGCTCCTACGAGCAGTACGTC. Encoded protein: CARTGGLSSYEQYV.

The rearrangement uses TRBV19 and TRBJ1-1; no definite D call. From germline, CDR1 is LNHDA and CDR2 SQIVND (reference sequence). CDR3 length: 14 amino acids. V was trimmed by 5 bases and J by 0 bases, leaving 10 bases between them. The CDR3 loop reads CASSRSRVNTEAFF. The CDR3 nucleotides are TGTGCCAGTAGTCGGAGCCGTGTGAACACTGAAGCTTTCTTT.

This clone was observed a few times. The J gene is TRBJ1-2, the V gene TRBV2; D unclear. This CDR3 spans 13 amino acids. Trimming took 6 bases from V and 5 from J, leaving 13 bases between them. Germline loops: CDR1 SNHLY, CDR2 FYNNEI. In DNA form, the CDR3 reads TGTGCCAGCAGGTCGTCGCTTTCTTATGGCTACACCTTC. Translation: CASRSSLSYGYTF.

J is TRBJ2-7 and V is TRBV5-5; tentatively, D is TRBD1 (6 bases). From germline, CDR1 is SGHKS and CDR2 YYEKEE (reference sequence). The CDR3 runs 18 residues. V shed 4 bases and J shed 3 bases, with 26 bases lying between them. CDR3 in amino acids: CASSRDFNTGSFHYEQYV. Here the CDR3 DNA reads TGTGCCAGCAGCAGGGATTTTAATACAGGGTCTTTCCACTACGAGCAGTACGTC.

This clone was seen more than once but under ten times. The J gene is TRBJ2-3, the V gene TRBV5-1; D is perhaps TRBD2 (6 bases). The V and J ends lost 4 bases and 4 bases respectively, with 16 bases between them. The CDR3 consists of 15 residues. Germline V CDR1 and CDR2: SGHRS, YFSETQ. The CDR3 spells CASSPRTTQADTQYF. DNA for the CDR3: TGCGCCAGCAGCCCACGGACTACGCAAGCAGATACGCAGTATTTT.

The gene calls are TRBV7-3 and TRBJ2-3; 8 bases map to TRBD2. Germline CDR1 and CDR2: SGHTA and FQGTGA. This CDR3 has 16 amino acids. V lost 4 bases and J lost 0; bases outside the gene matches: 6. The CDR3 bases are TGTGCCAGCAGCTCCCCCCGGGGGGGTAGCACAGATACGCAGTATTTT. Amino acid sequence: CASSSPRGGSTDTQYF. The complete variable domain, with remaining parts taken from reference TRBV7-3 and TRBJ2-3, reads GAGVSQTPSNKVTEKGKYVELRCDPISGHTALYWYRQSLGQGPEFLIYFQGTGAADDSGLPNDRFFAVRPEGSVSTLKIQRTERGDSAVYLCASSSPRGGSTDTQYFGPGTRLTVL.

This clone came up a few times. The rearrangement joins TRBV27 to TRBJ2-4; D is ambiguous. The CDR3 has 14 amino acids. V lost 0 bases to trimming and J lost 3 bases, with 6 bases between them. Germline-derived CDR1 and CDR2 are MNHEY and SMNVEV (reference sequence). The CDR3 DNA reads as TGTGCCAGCAGTTTATCCTGGGGCAAAAACATTCAGTACTTC. Translation gives CASSLSWGKNIQYF.

The V and J genes are TRBV18 and TRBJ2-7; possible D gene TRBD1, 5 bases. CDR1 is KGHSH, CDR2 LQKENI, per germline. The ends were cut back, 4 bases at V and 0 bases at J, with 7 bases in the middle. This CDR3 has 13 residues. The CDR3 is CASSQTVSYEQYV. The CDR3 nucleotides read TGTGCCAGCTCACAGACAGTCTCCTACGAGCAGTACGTC.

The CDR3 loop is CARDQGGRTDTQYF. The CDR3 nucleotides are TGTGCCAGAGATCAAGGGGGCCGCACAGATACGCAGTATTTT. The chain joins TRBV7-2 to TRBJ2-3; 7 positions agree with TRBD1. Germline V gene lookup returns CDR1 SGHTA and CDR2 FQGNSA. The CDR3 consists of 14 residues. The trim removed 9 bases at V and 1 base at J, leaving 7 bases unmatched.

The rearrangement links TRBV30 to TRBJ2-2; 9 bases fit TRBD1. V trimming: 4 bases; J trimming: 6 bases; junction bases outside the gene matches: 6. This CDR3 comprises 14 residues. The germline CDR1 and CDR2 sequences are GTSNPN and SVGIG (reference sequence). The CDR3 DNA reads as TGTGCCTGGACACTACAGGGGGCGGCCGGGGAGCTGTTTTTT. Its protein product is CAWTLQGAAGELFF.

This clone was observed a few times. The genes are TRBV30 and TRBJ2-3; possibly TRBD1 or TRBD2 for D (5 bases each). This CDR3 has 13 amino acids. Germline V lookup: CDR1 GTSNPN, CDR2 SVGIG (reference sequence). V gave up 2 bases and J gave up 0 bases, with 6 bases separating them. The CDR3 sequence is CAWSRDSTDTQYF. CDR3 nucleotides: TGTGCCTGGAGTCGGGACAGCACAGATACGCAGTATTTT.